This TCR beta chain appears in the sequencing data of a study of cytomegalovirus exposure and HLA in healthy donors. Researchers ran the PCR with 60 Vbeta and 13 Jbeta primers. Clones were read by immunoSEQ multiplex PCR, and TCRdb kept only the in-frame ones, dropping some. The sample shows roughly 120,000 clones, roughly 82% of them seen only once. The receptor was derived from a woman between 18 and 30 years old in good health and CMV-seropositive. Sequencing was performed on PBMCs.

The CDR3 bases are TGTGCCAGCAGTTACCTTAGGACCAGACAGGGTTACGAGCAGTACTTC. Its protein is CASSYLRTRQGYEQYF. The chain joins TRBV6-5 to TRBJ2-7; 7 positions match TRBD1. V lost 2 bases to trimming and J lost 4 bases; unmatched junction nucleotides: 11. Per the germline V gene, CDR1 is MNHEY and CDR2 is SVGAGI. There are 16 residues in the CDR3.